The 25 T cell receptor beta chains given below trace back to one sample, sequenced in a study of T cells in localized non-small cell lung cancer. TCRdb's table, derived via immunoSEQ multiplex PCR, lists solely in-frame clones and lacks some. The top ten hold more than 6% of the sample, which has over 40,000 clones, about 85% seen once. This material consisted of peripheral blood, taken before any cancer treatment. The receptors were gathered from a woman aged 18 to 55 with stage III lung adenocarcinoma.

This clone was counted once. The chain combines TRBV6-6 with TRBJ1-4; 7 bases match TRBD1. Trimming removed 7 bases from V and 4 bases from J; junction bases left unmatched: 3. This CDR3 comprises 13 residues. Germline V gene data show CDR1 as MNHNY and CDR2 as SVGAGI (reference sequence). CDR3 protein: CASNNRGNEKLFF. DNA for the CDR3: TGTGCCAGCAACAACAGGGGTAATGAAAAACTGTTTTTT.

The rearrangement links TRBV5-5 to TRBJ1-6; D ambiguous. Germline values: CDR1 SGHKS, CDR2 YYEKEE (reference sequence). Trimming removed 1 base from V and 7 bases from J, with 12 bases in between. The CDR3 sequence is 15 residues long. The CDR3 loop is CASSLRQVENSPLHF. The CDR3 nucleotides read TGTGCCAGCAGCTTGCGGCAGGTAGAGAATTCACCCCTCCACTTT.

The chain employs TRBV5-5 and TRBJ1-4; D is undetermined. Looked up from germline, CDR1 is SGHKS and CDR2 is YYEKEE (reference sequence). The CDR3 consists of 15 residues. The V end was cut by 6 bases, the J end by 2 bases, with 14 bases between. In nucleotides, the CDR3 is TGTGCCAGCACCAAACTACAGAGCACTAATGAAAAACTGTTTTTT. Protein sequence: CASTKLQSTNEKLFF.

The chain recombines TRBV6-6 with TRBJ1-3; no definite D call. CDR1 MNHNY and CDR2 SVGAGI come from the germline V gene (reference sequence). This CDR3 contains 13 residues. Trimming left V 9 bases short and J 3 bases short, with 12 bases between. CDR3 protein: CASQKENGNTIYF. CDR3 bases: TGTGCCAGTCAAAAAGAGAATGGAAACACCATATATTTT.

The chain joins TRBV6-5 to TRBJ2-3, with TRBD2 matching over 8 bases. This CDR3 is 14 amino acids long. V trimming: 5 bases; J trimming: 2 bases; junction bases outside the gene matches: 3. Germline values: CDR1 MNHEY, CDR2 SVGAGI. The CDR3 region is CASSPGLATDTQYF. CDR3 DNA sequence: TGTGCCAGCAGTCCCGGACTAGCCACAGATACGCAGTATTTT.

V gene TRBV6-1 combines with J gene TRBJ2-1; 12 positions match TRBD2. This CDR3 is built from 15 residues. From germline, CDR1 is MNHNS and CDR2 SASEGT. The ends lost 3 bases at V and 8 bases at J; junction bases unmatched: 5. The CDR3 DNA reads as TGTGCCAGCAGTGAGGCTAGCGGGGGGGCAGATGAGCAGTTCTTC. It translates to CASSEASGGADEQFF.

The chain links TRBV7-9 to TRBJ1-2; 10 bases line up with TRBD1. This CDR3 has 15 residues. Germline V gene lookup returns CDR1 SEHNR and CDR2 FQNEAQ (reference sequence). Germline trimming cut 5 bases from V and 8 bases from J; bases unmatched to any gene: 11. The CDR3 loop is CASSPPRDRGWGYTF. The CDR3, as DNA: TGTGCCAGCAGCCCTCCCCGGGACAGGGGTTGGGGCTACACCTTC.

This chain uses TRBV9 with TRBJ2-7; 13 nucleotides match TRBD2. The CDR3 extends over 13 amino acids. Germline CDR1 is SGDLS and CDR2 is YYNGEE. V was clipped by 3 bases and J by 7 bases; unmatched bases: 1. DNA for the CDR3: TGTGCCAGCAGCGAGGGACTAGCGGGGGAGCAGTACTTC. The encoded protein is CASSEGLAGEQYF.

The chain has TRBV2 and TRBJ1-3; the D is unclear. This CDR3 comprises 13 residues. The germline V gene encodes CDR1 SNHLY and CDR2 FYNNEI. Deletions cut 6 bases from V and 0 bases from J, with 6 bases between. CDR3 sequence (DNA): TGTGCCAGCAGCGGCCGCTCTGGAAACACCATATATTTT. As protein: CASSGRSGNTIYF.

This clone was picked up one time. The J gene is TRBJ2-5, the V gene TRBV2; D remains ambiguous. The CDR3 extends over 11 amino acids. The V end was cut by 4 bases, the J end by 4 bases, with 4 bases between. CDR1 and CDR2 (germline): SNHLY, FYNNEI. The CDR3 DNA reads TGTGCCAGCAGTGTGGGAGAGACCCAGTACTTC. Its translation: CASSVGETQYF.

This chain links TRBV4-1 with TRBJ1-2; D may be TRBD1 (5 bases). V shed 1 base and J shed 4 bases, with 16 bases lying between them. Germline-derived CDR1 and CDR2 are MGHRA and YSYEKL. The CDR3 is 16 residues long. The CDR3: CASSQGAGPTLYGYTF. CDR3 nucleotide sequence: TGCGCCAGCAGCCAAGGAGCAGGGCCAACCCTCTATGGCTACACCTTC.

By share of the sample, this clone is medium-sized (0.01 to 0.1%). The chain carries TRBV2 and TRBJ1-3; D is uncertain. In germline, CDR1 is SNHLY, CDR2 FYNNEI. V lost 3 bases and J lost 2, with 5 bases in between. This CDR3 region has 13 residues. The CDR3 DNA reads TGTGCCAGCAGTGAGGAGACTGGAAACACCATATATTTT. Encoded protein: CASSEETGNTIYF.

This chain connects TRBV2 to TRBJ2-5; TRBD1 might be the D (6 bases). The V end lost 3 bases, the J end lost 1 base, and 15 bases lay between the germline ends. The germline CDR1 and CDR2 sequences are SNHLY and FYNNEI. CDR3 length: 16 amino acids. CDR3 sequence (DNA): TGTGCCAGCAGTGAGGTGCATGGACAGATCCAAGAGACCCAGTACTTC. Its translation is CASSEVHGQIQETQYF.

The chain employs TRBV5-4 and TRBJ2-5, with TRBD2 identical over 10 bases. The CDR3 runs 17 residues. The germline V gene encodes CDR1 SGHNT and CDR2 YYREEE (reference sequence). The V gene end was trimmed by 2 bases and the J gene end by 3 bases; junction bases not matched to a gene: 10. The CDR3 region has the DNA TGTGCCAGCAGCTTTTTCAGCGGGGGGGCCTGGGAAGAGACCCAGTACTTC. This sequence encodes CASSFFSGGAWEETQYF.

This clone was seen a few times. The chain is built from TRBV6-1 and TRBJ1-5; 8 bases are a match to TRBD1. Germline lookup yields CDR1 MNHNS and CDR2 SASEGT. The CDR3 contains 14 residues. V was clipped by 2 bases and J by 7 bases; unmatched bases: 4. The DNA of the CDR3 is TGTGCCAGCAGTGAATCAGGGGGCGGGCAGCCCCAGCATTTT. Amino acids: CASSESGGGQPQHF.

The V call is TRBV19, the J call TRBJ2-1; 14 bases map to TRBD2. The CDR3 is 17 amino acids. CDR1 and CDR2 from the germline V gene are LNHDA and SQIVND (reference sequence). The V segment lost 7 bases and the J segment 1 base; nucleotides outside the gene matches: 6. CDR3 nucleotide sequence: TGTGCCAGTACCGGGACTAGCGGGGGCCAATCCTACAATGAGCAGTTCTTC. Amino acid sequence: CASTGTSGGQSYNEQFF.

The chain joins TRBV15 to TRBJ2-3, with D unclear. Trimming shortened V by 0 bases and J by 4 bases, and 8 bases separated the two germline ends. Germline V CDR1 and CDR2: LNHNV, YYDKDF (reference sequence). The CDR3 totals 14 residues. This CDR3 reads CATSRDLAADTQYF. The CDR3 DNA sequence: TGTGCCACCAGCAGAGATCTGGCGGCAGATACGCAGTATTTT.

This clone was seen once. Written as DNA, the CDR3 is TGTGCCAGCAGCTTAAAGGGTGTCGGGGAGCTGTTTTTT. Translation: CASSLKGVGELFF. The chain employs TRBV7-3 and TRBJ2-2; D is ambiguous. This CDR3 region has 13 residues. Trimming removed 1 base at V and 7 bases at J, with 7 bases between. Germline CDR1 reads SGHTA; CDR2 reads FQGTGA.

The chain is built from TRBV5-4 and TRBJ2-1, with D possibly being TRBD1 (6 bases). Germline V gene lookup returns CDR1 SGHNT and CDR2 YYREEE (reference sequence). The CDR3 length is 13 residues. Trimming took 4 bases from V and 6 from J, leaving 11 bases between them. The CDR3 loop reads CASSLGQSNEQFF. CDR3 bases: TGTGCCAGCAGCCTCGGACAGAGCAATGAGCAGTTCTTC.

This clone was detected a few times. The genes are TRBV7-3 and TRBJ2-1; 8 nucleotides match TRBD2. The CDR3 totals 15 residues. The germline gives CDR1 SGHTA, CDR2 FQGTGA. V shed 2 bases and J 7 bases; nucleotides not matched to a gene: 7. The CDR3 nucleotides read TGTGCCAGCAGCTTAGGCGGGGGGACAAGTAATGAGCAGTTCTTC. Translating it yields CASSLGGGTSNEQFF.

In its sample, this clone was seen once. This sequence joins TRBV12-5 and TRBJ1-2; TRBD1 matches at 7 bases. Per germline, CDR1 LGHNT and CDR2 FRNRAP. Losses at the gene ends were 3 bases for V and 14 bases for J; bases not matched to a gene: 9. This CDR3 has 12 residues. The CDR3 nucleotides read TGTGCTAGTGGTTTTGCCCAATCAGGGGGAACCTTC. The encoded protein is CASGFAQSGGTF.

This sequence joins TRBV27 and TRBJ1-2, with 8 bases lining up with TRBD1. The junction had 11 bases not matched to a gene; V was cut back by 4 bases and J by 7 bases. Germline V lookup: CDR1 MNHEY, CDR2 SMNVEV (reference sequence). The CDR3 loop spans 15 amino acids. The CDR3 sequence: CASSSRPDRESGYTF. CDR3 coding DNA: TGTGCCAGCAGTTCTAGGCCGGACAGGGAATCTGGCTACACCTTC.

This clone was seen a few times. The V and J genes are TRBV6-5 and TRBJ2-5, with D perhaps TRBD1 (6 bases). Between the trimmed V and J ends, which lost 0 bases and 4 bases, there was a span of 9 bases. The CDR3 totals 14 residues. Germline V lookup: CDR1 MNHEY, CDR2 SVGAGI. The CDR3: CASSYSGRGETQYF. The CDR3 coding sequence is TGTGCCAGCAGTTACTCCGGCAGGGGAGAGACCCAGTACTTC.

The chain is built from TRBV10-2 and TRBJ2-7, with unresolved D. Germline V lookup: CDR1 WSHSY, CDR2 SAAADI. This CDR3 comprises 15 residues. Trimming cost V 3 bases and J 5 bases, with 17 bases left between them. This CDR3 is CASSDRRRDTDEQYF. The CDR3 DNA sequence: TGCGCCAGCAGTGACCGACGGCGCGATACGGACGAGCAGTACTTC.

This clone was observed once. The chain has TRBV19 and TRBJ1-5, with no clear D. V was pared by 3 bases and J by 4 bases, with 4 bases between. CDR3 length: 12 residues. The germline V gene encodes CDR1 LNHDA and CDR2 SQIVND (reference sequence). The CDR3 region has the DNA TGTGCCAGTAGTATCCTAAATCAGCCCCAGCATTTT. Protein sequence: CASSILNQPQHF.